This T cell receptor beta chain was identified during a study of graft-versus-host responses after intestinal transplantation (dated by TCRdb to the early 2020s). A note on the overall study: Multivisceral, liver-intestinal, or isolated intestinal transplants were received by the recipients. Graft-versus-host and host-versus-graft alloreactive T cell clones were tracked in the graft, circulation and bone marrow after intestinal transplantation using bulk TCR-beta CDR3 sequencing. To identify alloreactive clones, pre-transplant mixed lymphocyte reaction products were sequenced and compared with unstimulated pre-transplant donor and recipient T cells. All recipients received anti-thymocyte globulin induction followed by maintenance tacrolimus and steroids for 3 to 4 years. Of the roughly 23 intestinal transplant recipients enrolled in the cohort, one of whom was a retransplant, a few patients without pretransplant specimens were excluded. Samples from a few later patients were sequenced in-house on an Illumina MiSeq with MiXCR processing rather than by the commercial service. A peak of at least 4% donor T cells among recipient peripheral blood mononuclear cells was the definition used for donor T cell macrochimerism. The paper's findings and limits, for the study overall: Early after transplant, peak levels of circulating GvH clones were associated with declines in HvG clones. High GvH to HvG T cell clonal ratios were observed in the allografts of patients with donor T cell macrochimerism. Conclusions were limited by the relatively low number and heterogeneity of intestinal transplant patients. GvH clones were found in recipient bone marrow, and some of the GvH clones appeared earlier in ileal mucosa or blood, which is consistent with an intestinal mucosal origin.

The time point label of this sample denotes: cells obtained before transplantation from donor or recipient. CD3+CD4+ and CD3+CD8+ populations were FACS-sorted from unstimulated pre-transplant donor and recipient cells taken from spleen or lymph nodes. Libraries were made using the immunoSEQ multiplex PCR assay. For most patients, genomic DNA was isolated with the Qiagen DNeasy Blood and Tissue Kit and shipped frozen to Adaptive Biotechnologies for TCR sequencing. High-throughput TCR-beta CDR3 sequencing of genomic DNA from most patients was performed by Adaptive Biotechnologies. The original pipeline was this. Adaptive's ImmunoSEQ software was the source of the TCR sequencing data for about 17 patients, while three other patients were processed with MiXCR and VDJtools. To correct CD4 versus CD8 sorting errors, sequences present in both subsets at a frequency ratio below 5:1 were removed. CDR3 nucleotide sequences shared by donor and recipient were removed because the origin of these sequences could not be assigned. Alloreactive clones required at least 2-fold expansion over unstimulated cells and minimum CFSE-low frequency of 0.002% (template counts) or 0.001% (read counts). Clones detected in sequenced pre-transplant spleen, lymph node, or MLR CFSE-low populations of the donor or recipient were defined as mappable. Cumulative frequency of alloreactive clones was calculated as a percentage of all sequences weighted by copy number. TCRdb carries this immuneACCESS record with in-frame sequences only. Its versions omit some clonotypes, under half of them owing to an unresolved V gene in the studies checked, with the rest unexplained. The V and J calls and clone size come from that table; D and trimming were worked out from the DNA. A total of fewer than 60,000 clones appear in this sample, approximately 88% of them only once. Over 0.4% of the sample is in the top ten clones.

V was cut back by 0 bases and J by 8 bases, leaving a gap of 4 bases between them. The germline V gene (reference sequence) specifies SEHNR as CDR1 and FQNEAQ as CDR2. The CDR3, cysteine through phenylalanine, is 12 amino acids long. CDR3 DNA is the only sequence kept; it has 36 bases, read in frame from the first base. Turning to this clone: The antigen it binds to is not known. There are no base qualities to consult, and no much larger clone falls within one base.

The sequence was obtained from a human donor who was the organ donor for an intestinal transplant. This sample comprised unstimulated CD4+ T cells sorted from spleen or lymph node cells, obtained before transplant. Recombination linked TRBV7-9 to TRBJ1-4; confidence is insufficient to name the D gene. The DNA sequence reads TGTGCCAGCAGCTTAGCTTGGGAAAAACTGTTTTTT. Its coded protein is CASSLAWEKLFF. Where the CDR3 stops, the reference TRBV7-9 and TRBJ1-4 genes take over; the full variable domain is DTGVSQNPRHKITKRGQNVTFRCDPISEHNRLYWYRQTLGQGPEFLTYFQNEAQLEKSRLLSDRFSAERPKGSFSTLEIQRTEQGDSAMYLCASSLAWEKLFFGSGTQLSVL.